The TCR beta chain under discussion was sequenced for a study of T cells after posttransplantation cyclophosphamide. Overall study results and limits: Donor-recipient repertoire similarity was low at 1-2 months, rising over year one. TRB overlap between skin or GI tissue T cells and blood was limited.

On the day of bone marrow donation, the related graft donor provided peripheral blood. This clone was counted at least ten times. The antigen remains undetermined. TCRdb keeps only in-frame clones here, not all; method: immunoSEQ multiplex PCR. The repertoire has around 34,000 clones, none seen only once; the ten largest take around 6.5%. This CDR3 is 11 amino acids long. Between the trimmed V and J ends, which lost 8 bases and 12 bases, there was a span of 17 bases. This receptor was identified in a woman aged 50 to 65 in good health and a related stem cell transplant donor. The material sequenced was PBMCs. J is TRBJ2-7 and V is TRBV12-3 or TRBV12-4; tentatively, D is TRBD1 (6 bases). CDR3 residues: CASGLGQWAYF. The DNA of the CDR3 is TGTGCCAGCGGCTTAGGACAGTGGGCGTACTTC.